This T cell receptor (beta chain) was identified in a study of PD-1 blockade in classical Hodgkin lymphoma. This clone has a single count. Relapses following autologous stem cell transplantation were seen in all patients, with brentuximab vedotin exposure varying. V lost 4 bases to trimming and J lost 8 bases; unmatched junction nucleotides: 10. Germline V gene lookup returns CDR1 MGHDK and CDR2 SYGVNS. This CDR3 is built from 15 residues. TCRdb keeps only in-frame clones here, not all; method: immunoSEQ multiplex PCR. The sample gives approximately 41,000 clones, 78% of which show up once; roughly an eighth is in the top ten.

This sequence joins TRBV25-1 and TRBJ1-4, with 7 bases fitting TRBD1. Source: peripheral blood mononuclear cells (PBMCs), taken at baseline. This TCR was sampled from a human donor with classical Hodgkin lymphoma. The CDR3: CASSAPGTAAEKLFF. CDR3 DNA sequence: TGTGCCAGCAGTGCCCCCGGGACAGCGGCCGAAAAACTGTTTTTT.